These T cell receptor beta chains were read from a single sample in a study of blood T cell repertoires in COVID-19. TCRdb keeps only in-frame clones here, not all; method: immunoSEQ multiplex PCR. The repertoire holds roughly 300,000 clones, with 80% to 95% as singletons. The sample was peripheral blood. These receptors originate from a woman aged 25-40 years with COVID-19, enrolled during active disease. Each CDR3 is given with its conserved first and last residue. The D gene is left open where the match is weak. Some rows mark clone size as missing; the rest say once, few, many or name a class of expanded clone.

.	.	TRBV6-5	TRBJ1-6	CASSYRTEYNSPLHF	TGTGCCAGCAGTTACAGAACCGAGTATAATTCACCCCTCCACTTT
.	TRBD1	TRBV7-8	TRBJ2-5	CASSLAGTGQETQYF	TGTGCCAGCAGCTTAGCTGGGACAGGCCAAGAGACCCAGTACTTC
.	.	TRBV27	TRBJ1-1	CASSYRRAMNTEAFF	TGTGCCAGCAGTTACCGCAGGGCCATGAACACTGAAGCTTTCTTT
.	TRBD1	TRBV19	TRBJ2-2	CASTSGQGTGELFF	TGTGCCAGTACATCGGGACAGGGGACCGGGGAGCTGTTTTTT
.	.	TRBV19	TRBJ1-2	CASSPQTGYGYTF	TGTGCCAGTAGTCCACAGACAGGCTATGGCTACACCTTC
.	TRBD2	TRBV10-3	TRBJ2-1	CAISGGETSGRDEQFF	TGTGCCATCTCTGGTGGGGAGACTAGCGGGAGGGATGAGCAGTTCTTC
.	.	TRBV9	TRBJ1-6	CASSVEAGDLGYNSPLHF	TGTGCCAGCAGCGTAGAAGCAGGTGACCTCGGATATAATTCACCCCTCCACTTT
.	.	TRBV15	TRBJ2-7	CATRMKARDKPYEQYF	TGTGCCACCAGGATGAAGGCCCGGGACAAGCCCTACGAGCAGTACTTC
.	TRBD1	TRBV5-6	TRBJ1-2	CASRRGQGYYGYTF	TGTGCCAGCAGACGCGGACAGGGGTACTATGGCTACACCTTC
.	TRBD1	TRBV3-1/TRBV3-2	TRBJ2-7	CASSQPGQGRSYEQYF	TGTGCCAGCAGCCAACCGGGACAGGGAAGATCGTACGAGCAGTACTTC
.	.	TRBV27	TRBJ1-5	CASSPGGQPQHF	TGTGCCAGCAGTCCAGGTGGTCAGCCCCAGCATTTT
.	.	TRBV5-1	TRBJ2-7	CASSWGLTGPGYEQYF	TGCGCCAGCTCATGGGGCTTGACAGGCCCAGGCTACGAGCAGTACTTC
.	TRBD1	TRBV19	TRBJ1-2	CASRAGQIYGYTF	TGTGCCAGTAGGGCGGGACAGATCTATGGCTACACCTTC
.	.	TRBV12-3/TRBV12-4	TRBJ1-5	CASTRGGNQPQHF	TGTGCCAGCACAAGGGGTGGCAATCAGCCCCAGCATTTT
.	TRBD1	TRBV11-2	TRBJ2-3	CASSHGQGRYF	TGTGCCAGCAGCCACGGACAGGGACGGTATTTT
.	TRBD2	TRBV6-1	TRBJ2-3	CASSETSRRTDTQYF	TGTGCCAGCAGTGAGACTAGCAGACGCACAGATACGCAGTATTTT
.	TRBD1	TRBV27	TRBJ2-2	CASSLQGAGTGELFF	TGTGCCAGCAGTTTACAGGGGGCCGGCACCGGGGAGCTGTTTTTT
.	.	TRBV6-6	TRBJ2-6	CASSYRGTSGANVLTF	TGTGCCAGCAGTTACCGGGGGACCTCTGGGGCCAACGTCCTGACTTTC
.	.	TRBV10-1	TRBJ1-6	CASSPDTNSPLHF	TGCGCCAGCAGCCCGGACACCAACTCACCCCTCCACTTT
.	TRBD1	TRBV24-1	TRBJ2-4	CATSDWTGSIAKNIQYF	TGTGCCACCAGTGATTGGACAGGGTCCATAGCCAAAAACATTCAGTACTTC
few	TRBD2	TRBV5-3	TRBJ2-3	CARSLGTSGWSEADTQYF	TGTGCCAGAAGCCTAGGGACTAGCGGATGGAGTGAGGCAGATACGCAGTATTTT
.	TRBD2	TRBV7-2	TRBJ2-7	CASSPRTSGGYEQYF	TGTGCCAGCAGCCCAAGGACTAGCGGGGGGTACGAGCAGTACTTC
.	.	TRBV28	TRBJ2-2	CASSRGLNTGELFF	TGTGCCAGCAGTCGAGGACTGAACACCGGGGAGCTGTTTTTT
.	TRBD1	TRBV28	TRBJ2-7	CASRVRQGLSYEQYF	TGTGCCAGCAGGGTAAGACAGGGTCTCTCCTACGAGCAGTACTTC
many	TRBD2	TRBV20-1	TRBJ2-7	CSASGLAGGYEQYF	TGCAGTGCTAGTGGTCTAGCGGGAGGATACGAGCAGTACTTC
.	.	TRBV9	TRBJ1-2	CASSVEGVYGYTF	TGTGCCAGCAGCGTAGAGGGGGTCTATGGCTACACCTTC
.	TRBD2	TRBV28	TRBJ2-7	CASSPGTSGDYEQYF	TGTGCCAGCAGTCCTGGGACTAGCGGAGACTACGAGCAGTACTTC
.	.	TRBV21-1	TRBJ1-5	CASSMTPGERNQPQHF	TGTGCCAGCAGCATGACTCCAGGGGAGCGCAATCAGCCCCAGCATTTT
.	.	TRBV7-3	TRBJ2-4	CASSLYGGGKNIQYF	TGTGCCAGCAGCTTATACGGCGGTGGCAAAAACATTCAGTACTTC
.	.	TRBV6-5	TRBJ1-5	CASRGQRNQPQHF	TGTGCCAGCAGAGGACAGCGCAATCAGCCCCAGCATTTT
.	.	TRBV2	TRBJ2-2	CASSLPRTNTGELFF	TGTGCCAGCAGTTTGCCTAGAACTAACACCGGGGAGCTGTTTTTT
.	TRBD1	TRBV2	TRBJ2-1	CASSRTGVGSYNEQFF	TGTGCCAGCAGCCGGACAGGGGTTGGCTCCTACAATGAGCAGTTCTTC
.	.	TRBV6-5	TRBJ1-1	CASSRTGNTEAFF	TGTGCCAGCAGTAGGACTGGGAACACTGAAGCTTTCTTT
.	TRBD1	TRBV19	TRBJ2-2	CASHPDRAGELFF	TGTGCCAGCCACCCGGACAGGGCGGGGGAGCTGTTTTTT
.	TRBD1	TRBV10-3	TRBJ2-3	CATTRQGPTDTQYF	TGTGCCACCACCCGACAGGGGCCCACAGATACGCAGTATTTT
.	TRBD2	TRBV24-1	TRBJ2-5	CATSELAGAQYF	TGTGCCACCAGTGAGCTAGCGGGGGCCCAGTACTTC
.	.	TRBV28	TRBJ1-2	CASSAANYGYTF	TGTGCCAGCTCCGCGGCTAACTATGGCTACACCTTC
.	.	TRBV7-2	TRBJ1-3	CASSSGEGRKTGNTIYF	TGTGCCAGCAGCTCCGGGGAGGGGCGTAAAACTGGAAACACCATATATTTT
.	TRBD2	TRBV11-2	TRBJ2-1	CASSLDRLAGYSYNEQFF	TGTGCCAGCAGCTTAGATAGGCTAGCGGGTTACTCCTACAATGAGCAGTTCTTC
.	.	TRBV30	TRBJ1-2	CAWSVGRGDGYTF	TGTGCCTGGAGTGTTGGCCGGGGTGACGGCTACACCTTC
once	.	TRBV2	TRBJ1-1	CASSEQAGTEAFF	TGTGCCAGCAGTGAACAGGCGGGCACTGAAGCTTTCTTT
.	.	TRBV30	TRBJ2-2	CAWNGGGGELFF	TGTGCCTGGAATGGGGGCGGCGGGGAGCTGTTTTTT
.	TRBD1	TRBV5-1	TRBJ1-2	CASSLGGTGDSYTF	TGCGCCAGCAGCTTAGGCGGGACAGGGGATAGCTACACCTTC
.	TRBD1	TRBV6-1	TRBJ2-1	CASSDPRRTGNYNEQFF	TGTGCCAGCAGTGACCCAAGAAGGACAGGTAACTACAATGAGCAGTTCTTC
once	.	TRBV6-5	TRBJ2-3	CASSYLTTWNTQYF	TGTGCCAGCAGTTACTTGACGACTTGGAATACGCAGTATTTT
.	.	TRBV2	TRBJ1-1	CASNLGGKNTEAFF	TGTGCCAGCAACCTCGGAGGGAAGAACACTGAAGCTTTCTTT